The rows below give T cell receptor beta chains drawn from one sample of a study of OX40 agonist ivuxolimab in advanced cancers. TCRdb keeps only in-frame clones here, not all; method: immunoSEQ multiplex PCR. The sample includes about 58,000 clones, over 75% of them seen just once. Sequenced here: CD4+ or CD8+ T cells sorted from blood, sampled in a trial of the OX40 agonist ivuxolimab. These receptors came from an adult with an advanced solid tumor such as melanoma, head and neck, liver or kidney cancer. Both conserved end residues are part of each CDR3. A D gene is named only where the DNA matches it firmly. Rows may omit the clone size; those that give it use once, few, many or a size class.

size: .
V: TRBV2
J: TRBJ1-6
D: .
DNA: TGTGCCAGCTCCAAAGCGAGGCAAAATAATTCACCCCTCCACTTT
CDR3: CASSKARQNNSPLHF

size: .
V: TRBV2
J: TRBJ1-3
D: TRBD1
DNA: TGTGCCAGCAGTGGAACAGGGGGCGCCGGAAACACCATATATTTT
CDR3: CASSGTGGAGNTIYF

size: .
V: TRBV11-1
J: TRBJ2-7
D: TRBD1
DNA: TGTGCCAGCAGCCAACCGACAGGGGCCCTGAGGGAGCAGTACTTC
CDR3: CASSQPTGALREQYF

size: .
V: TRBV10-3
J: TRBJ2-3
D: TRBD2
DNA: TGTGCCATCAACGGGGCGACTAGCGGGAGTAGAACAGATACGCAGTATTTT
CDR3: CAINGATSGSRTDTQYF

size: .
V: TRBV5-1
J: TRBJ2-2
D: TRBD1
DNA: TGCGCCAGCAGCGCGGTACAGGGGATGGGCACCGGGGAGCTGTTTTTT
CDR3: CASSAVQGMGTGELFF

size: .
V: TRBV18
J: TRBJ2-2
D: TRBD2
DNA: TGTGCCAGCTCACCTACATTAGCGGGAGGGTCGAACACCGGGGAGCTGTTTTTT
CDR3: CASSPTLAGGSNTGELFF

size: few
V: TRBV7-2
J: TRBJ2-2
D: .
DNA: TGTGCCAGCAGCTCGCGACTAGGGGGCGGGGAGCTGTTTTTT
CDR3: CASSSRLGGGELFF

size: .
V: TRBV10-1
J: TRBJ2-7
D: TRBD1
DNA: TGCGCCAGCAGTAAATCGGGACAGACCTTCTACGAGCAGTACTTC
CDR3: CASSKSGQTFYEQYF

size: .
V: TRBV27
J: TRBJ2-1
D: .
DNA: TGTGCCAGCAGTTTAACTCGGGTAGTATATGAGCAGTTCTTC
CDR3: CASSLTRVVYEQFF

size: .
V: TRBV5-1
J: TRBJ1-1
D: .
DNA: TGCGCCAGCAGCAAACAATCCAGGGGACTGAACACTGAAGCTTTCTTT
CDR3: CASSKQSRGLNTEAFF

size: .
V: TRBV7-2
J: TRBJ2-2
D: TRBD2
DNA: TGTGCCAGCAGCCTAGGACTAGCGGCCGGGGAGCTGTTTTTT
CDR3: CASSLGLAAGELFF

size: few
V: TRBV4-2
J: TRBJ2-5
D: TRBD2
DNA: TGTGCCAGCAGCCAGACTAGCGGGAGAGGGCAGACCCAGTACTTC
CDR3: CASSQTSGRGQTQYF

size: .
V: TRBV7-9
J: TRBJ1-3
D: .
DNA: TGTGCCAGCAGCTCTCTCGGGGGAGTATCTGGAAACACCATATATTTT
CDR3: CASSSLGGVSGNTIYF

size: .
V: TRBV7-9
J: TRBJ1-1
D: .
DNA: TGTGCCAGCAGCTCTGGTGTTGGGGGCGGCACTGAAGCTTTCTTT
CDR3: CASSSGVGGGTEAFF

size: .
V: TRBV19
J: TRBJ2-5
D: .
DNA: TGTGCCAGTAGTATGGGGGAGACCCAGTACTTC
CDR3: CASSMGETQYF

size: .
V: TRBV20-1
J: TRBJ1-5
D: .
DNA: TGCAGGTCCTTGCTGCAGCCCCAGCATTTT
CDR3: CRSLLQPQHF

size: .
V: TRBV19
J: TRBJ1-4
D: .
DNA: TGTGCCAGTAGTATAATGGCGGCAACTAATGAAAAACTGTTTTTT
CDR3: CASSIMAATNEKLFF

size: .
V: TRBV18
J: TRBJ1-1
D: TRBD1
DNA: TGTGCCAGCTCGTTACAGGGGGCGGATACTGAAGCTTTCTTT
CDR3: CASSLQGADTEAFF

size: once
V: TRBV9
J: TRBJ2-1
D: .
DNA: TGTGCCAGCAGCGTAGGGAGTAATGAGCAGTTCTTC
CDR3: CASSVGSNEQFF

size: few
V: TRBV2
J: TRBJ2-3
D: .
DNA: TGTGCCAGCAGATTTGGCAGCGCAGATACGCAGTATTTT
CDR3: CASRFGSADTQYF

size: once
V: TRBV10-2
J: TRBJ1-2
D: .
DNA: TGCGCCAGCAGTGTCGGGCAGAACTATGGCTACACCTTC
CDR3: CASSVGQNYGYTF

size: .
V: TRBV4-2
J: TRBJ2-5
D: .
DNA: TGTGCCAGCAGCCAAGAAGCCACAGGGAGGACCCAGTACTTC
CDR3: CASSQEATGRTQYF

size: .
V: TRBV11-2
J: TRBJ1-1
D: .
DNA: TGTGCCAGCAGCTTAGGGAGTCAGGAAGCAGCTTTCTTT
CDR3: CASSLGSQEAAFF

size: .
V: TRBV11-2
J: TRBJ1-3
D: .
DNA: TGTGCCAGCAGCGACCCAGATCCGATTGGAAACACCATATATTTT
CDR3: CASSDPDPIGNTIYF

size: .
V: TRBV14
J: TRBJ2-1
D: TRBD1
DNA: TGTGCCAGCAGCCTCGGGTGGGGACAGGGGGTAAAGGAGCAGTTCTTC
CDR3: CASSLGWGQGVKEQFF

size: .
V: TRBV29-1
J: TRBJ1-4
D: TRBD1
DNA: TGCAGCGTTGGAAATTCTGCAGGGGGAGGGGAAAAACTGTTTTTT
CDR3: CSVGNSAGGGEKLFF

size: .
V: TRBV5-8
J: TRBJ1-5
D: TRBD1
DNA: TGTGCCAGCAGCCAGGGACAGAAAGTCAATCAGCCCCAGCATTTT
CDR3: CASSQGQKVNQPQHF

size: .
V: TRBV29-1
J: TRBJ2-3
D: .
DNA: TGCAGCGTGGGGCGGTCCACAGATACGCAGTATTTT
CDR3: CSVGRSTDTQYF

size: .
V: TRBV10-3
J: TRBJ2-7
D: TRBD2
DNA: TGTGCCATCAGCCAAGGACTAGCGGGAGTTATGTACGAGCAGTACTTC
CDR3: CAISQGLAGVMYEQYF

size: few
V: TRBV9
J: TRBJ2-5
D: TRBD2
DNA: TGTGCCAGCAGCGTAGCCGGGAGGCAAGAGACCCAGTACTTC
CDR3: CASSVAGRQETQYF

size: .
V: TRBV5-1
J: TRBJ2-3
D: .
DNA: TGCGCCAGCAGCCTGGGAGAGGGTGGAGATACGCAGTATTTT
CDR3: CASSLGEGGDTQYF

size: .
V: TRBV6-6
J: TRBJ2-7
D: .
DNA: TGTGCCAGCAGTTACTGGTCTCGATCCTACGAGCAGTACTTC
CDR3: CASSYWSRSYEQYF

size: .
V: TRBV7-2
J: TRBJ2-5
D: .
DNA: TGTGCCAGCAGCTTAGGCGAATGGGCAGGTCAAGAGACCCAGTACTTC
CDR3: CASSLGEWAGQETQYF